These T cell receptor beta chains were read from a single sample in a study of blood T cell repertoires in COVID-19. Here immunoSEQ multiplex PCR was the method, and the copy in TCRdb shows in-frame clones only, minus some. Here the sample spans 400,000 to 550,000 clones, 75% to 90% being singletons. The specimen was peripheral blood. The receptors shown here come from a woman aged 25 to 45 with acute or convalescent COVID-19. The CDR3 runs from the conserved cysteine through the conserved F or W. Fields, in order: D gene, J gene, clone size, V gene, CDR3 DNA, CDR3 protein. The D gene is left open where the match is weak. Expanded clones get a size class; other rows say once, few or many, or leave the size out.

TRBD1,TRBJ2-5,.,TRBV5-8,TGTGCCAGCGGCCGACTCAGACAGGGAGAGACCCAGTACTTC,CASGRLRQGETQYF
.,TRBJ1-2,once,TRBV6-5,TGTGCCAGCAGTTATTCCCCCTTCGGGGGCTACACCTTC,CASSYSPFGGYTF
TRBD1,TRBJ1-2,few,TRBV2,TGTGCCAGCAGGCTCGGGGACAGGGGGTATGGCTACACCTTC,CASRLGDRGYGYTF
.,TRBJ1-4,.,TRBV3-1/TRBV3-2,TGTGCCAGCAGCCAAGTTCTCCCCAGGGCTAGAAATGAAAAACTGTTTTTT,CASSQVLPRARNEKLFF
.,TRBJ1-5,.,TRBV5-1,TGCGCCAGCAGCTTTGCAGGGGATCAGCCCCAGCATTTT,CASSFAGDQPQHF
TRBD2,TRBJ2-5,.,TRBV7-9,TGTGCCAGCAGCTTAAATAGCGGGGGGGCAGAGACCCAGTACTTC,CASSLNSGGAETQYF
.,TRBJ1-1,.,TRBV27,TGTGCCAGCAGTTTATCGACCTTAACAGGTGAAGCTTTCTTT,CASSLSTLTGEAFF
.,TRBJ1-1,.,TRBV28,TGTGCCAGCAGTAGTGGACAGCTTCCAACTGAAGCTTTCTTT,CASSSGQLPTEAFF
.,TRBJ2-3,once,TRBV12-3/TRBV12-4,TGTGCCAGCACTTCCGCGGATACGCAGTATTTT,CASTSADTQYF
TRBD1,TRBJ1-1,.,TRBV5-5,TGTGCCAGCAGCTTGGGCCCAGGGGGGAACACTGAAGCTTTCTTT,CASSLGPGGNTEAFF
.,TRBJ2-6,.,TRBV3-1/TRBV3-2,TGTGCCAGCAGCCAAGATCGGGGACTGGGTCTGTTTGGGGCCAACGTCCTGACTTTC,CASSQDRGLGLFGANVLTF
.,TRBJ1-2,.,TRBV3-1/TRBV3-2,TGTGCCAGCAGCCAGCGTAGCAGGGAAGCTAACTATGGCTACACCTTC,CASSQRSREANYGYTF
TRBD2,TRBJ2-5,.,TRBV6-2/TRBV6-3,TGTGCCAGCAGTAGACTAGCGGGGGGGCTCGTCCAAGAGACCCAGTACTTC,CASSRLAGGLVQETQYF
TRBD1,TRBJ1-2,.,TRBV7-9,TGTGCCAGCAGCCTGGGACAGGCTTACTATGGCTACACCTTC,CASSLGQAYYGYTF
TRBD1,TRBJ1-2,once,TRBV6-5,TGTGCCAGCAGACCGGGACAGGGGGCTGATGGCTACACCTTC,CASRPGQGADGYTF
.,TRBJ2-2,.,TRBV4-1,TGCGCCAGCAGCCAAGATCGTCCCGGGGAGCTGTTTTTT,CASSQDRPGELFF
TRBD1,TRBJ2-5,.,TRBV5-5,TGTGCCAGCAGCTCAACAGGGGGACGGGAGACCCAGTACTTC,CASSSTGGRETQYF
TRBD1,TRBJ1-2,once,TRBV5-1,TGCGCCAGCAGCAGTGGACAGGGGATTTATTATGGCTACACCTTC,CASSSGQGIYYGYTF
TRBD1,TRBJ1-6,.,TRBV4-2,TGTGCCAGCAGACCACAGGGGGGAGGAGGTAGACCCCTCCACTTT,CASRPQGGGGRPLHF
TRBD1,TRBJ2-3,.,TRBV2,TGTGCCAGCAGTGTAAATTTCGACAGGGGGGAAACAGATACGCAGTATTTT,CASSVNFDRGETDTQYF
TRBD1,TRBJ2-7,.,TRBV5-1,TGCGCCAGCAGCTTGGAGTTGTCAGGGGGTTACGAGCAGTACTTC,CASSLELSGGYEQYF
TRBD1,TRBJ2-5,.,TRBV5-4,TGTGCCAGCAGCTTACGAAGGACAGGAGAGACCCAGTACTTC,CASSLRRTGETQYF
.,TRBJ1-1,few,TRBV30,TGTGCCTGGTTAGTGAACACTGAAGCTTTCTTT,CAWLVNTEAFF
TRBD1,TRBJ1-6,.,TRBV7-9,TGTGCCAGCAGCGACCGGGACAGTAATTCACCCCTCCACTTT,CASSDRDSNSPLHF
TRBD1,TRBJ2-1,.,TRBV10-3,TGTGCCATCAGCTCCGGGACAGGGGACTACAATGAGCAGTTCTTC,CAISSGTGDYNEQFF
.,TRBJ2-5,.,TRBV5-4,TGTGCCAGCAGCTTGGGACGGTCTAGCGTAGTAGAGACCCAGTACTTC,CASSLGRSSVVETQYF
TRBD1,TRBJ2-2,.,TRBV24-1,TGTGCCACCAGTGATAGCGGACAGGCAAGGGAGCTGTTTTTT,CATSDSGQARELFF
TRBD1,TRBJ1-2,.,TRBV7-8,TGTGCCAGCAGCTACTGGGACAGGCGTTGGACTAACTATGGCTACACCTTC,CASSYWDRRWTNYGYTF
.,TRBJ1-3,.,TRBV11-2,TGTGCCAGCAGCGGGAGTGGAAACACCATATATTTT,CASSGSGNTIYF
.,TRBJ1-5,.,TRBV4-1,TGCGCCAGCAGCGACCAGAGACAGGCCCACAATCAGCCCCAGCATTTT,CASSDQRQAHNQPQHF
TRBD2,TRBJ2-3,.,TRBV12-3/TRBV12-4,TGTGCCAAATCTAGCGGGACGACAGATACGCAGTATTTT,CAKSSGTTDTQYF
TRBD2,TRBJ2-7,.,TRBV18,TGTGCCAGCTCAGCCGCTAGCGGGGGAAATTACGAGCAGTACTTC,CASSAASGGNYEQYF
TRBD2,TRBJ2-5,once,TRBV10-2,TGCGCCAGCAGCCGGGGGGGCCTGGGGCAAGAGACCCAGTACTTC,CASSRGGLGQETQYF
TRBD1,TRBJ2-3,.,TRBV3-1/TRBV3-2,TGTGCCAGCAGCCTTCCGGGACAGCAACGGGATACGCAGTATTTT,CASSLPGQQRDTQYF
.,TRBJ2-3,.,TRBV7-3,TGTGCCAGCAGCTTAAACCGGGGTGGGTCGGATACGCAGTATTTT,CASSLNRGGSDTQYF
.,TRBJ2-7,once,TRBV12-5,TGTGCTAGCGCCCCCGACAGCAACGAGCAGTACTTC,CASAPDSNEQYF
.,TRBJ1-2,.,TRBV20-1,TGCAGTGCTAGTGGTGGACAGAAATATGGCTACACCTTC,CSASGGQKYGYTF
.,TRBJ2-1,.,TRBV7-2,TGTGCCAGCAGCTTAGGAACCGGGGGTGAGCAGTTCTTC,CASSLGTGGEQFF
.,TRBJ2-1,.,TRBV27,TGTGCCAGCAGTGACCCGTCGCTAGTTCATGAGCAGTTCTTC,CASSDPSLVHEQFF
.,TRBJ1-5,.,TRBV27,TGTGCCAGCAGTTTAAGGAGGTTTCAGCCCCAGCATTTT,CASSLRRFQPQHF
.,TRBJ2-7,.,TRBV5-4,TGTGCCAGCAGCTTGGCCGGGACCTACGAGCAGTACTTC,CASSLAGTYEQYF
TRBD1,TRBJ1-3,.,TRBV4-2,TGTGCCAGCAGCCCAGGGGGCTCTGGAAACACCATATATTTT,CASSPGGSGNTIYF
TRBD1,TRBJ2-1,.,TRBV15,TGTGCCACCAGCACAGGGGGAGATAGGTATGAGCAGTTCTTC,CATSTGGDRYEQFF
TRBD1,TRBJ1-1,.,TRBV6-5,TGTGCCAGCAGGAGAGACAGGGGCAACACTGAAGCTTTCTTT,CASRRDRGNTEAFF
.,TRBJ2-7,.,TRBV6-5,TGTGCCAGCAGGGCGGCCTCCACCCCTTCCTACGAGCAGTACTTC,CASRAASTPSYEQYF
.,TRBJ2-2,.,TRBV3-1/TRBV3-2,TGTGCCAGCAGCCACCCCGGACACGACGGGGGGGAGCTGTTTTTT,CASSHPGHDGGELFF
TRBD2,TRBJ2-7,.,TRBV2,TGTGCCAGCAGTGACCTACTAGCGGGGGGCTCCTACGAGCAGTACTTC,CASSDLLAGGSYEQYF
.,TRBJ2-3,.,TRBV5-1,TGCGCCAGCGGGAATGTTGGGGCCGAAGATACGCAGTATTTT,CASGNVGAEDTQYF
TRBD1,TRBJ1-1,.,TRBV6-5,TGTGCCAGCAGCCGGACAGGGGGAACTGAAGCTTTCTTT,CASSRTGGTEAFF
.,TRBJ2-7,.,TRBV6-2/TRBV6-3,TGTGCCAGCAGTTACCGTCACAGCCCGGGATACTTC,CASSYRHSPGYF
TRBD1,TRBJ2-3,.,TRBV24-1,TGTGCCACCAGAGGGGACAGGGGGAGCCTAGGACCAGATACGCAGTATTTT,CATRGDRGSLGPDTQYF
TRBD2,TRBJ2-1,.,TRBV5-1,TGCGCCAGCAGCTTGGTGCGCGGGGGGGCCGATGAGCAGTTCTTC,CASSLVRGGADEQFF